The present T cell receptor beta chain was sequenced within a study of cytomegalovirus exposure and HLA in healthy donors. The overall study: Early released data comprised 80 million or so unique TCRs from HLA-typed donors.

Amplification used 60 Vbeta primers and 13 Jbeta primers. The table came from immunoSEQ multiplex PCR; TCRdb's copy has only in-frame clones and leaves some out. The sample holds approximately 210,000 clones, roughly 77% seen once. The CDR3 loop spans 13 amino acids. The V and J ends lost 7 bases and 5 bases respectively, with 13 bases between them. The germline V gene encodes CDR1 SGHRS and CDR2 YFSETQ. This clone occurred once. Its antigen is not identified. Notes on the study in general: Other equally common chains were less clonally expanded than HLA-associated TCR beta chains, a later analysis showed. Some V segments could not be told apart, so they were left out, TRBV6-2 and TRBV6-3 among them.

The sequencing input was PBMCs. V is TRBV5-1 and J is TRBJ1-5, with D perhaps matching TRBD1 (6 bases). The TCR originated in a male donor in good health and CMV-seropositive. The CDR3, as DNA: TGCGCCAGCCAAGAGGACAGTCATCAGCCCCAGCATTTT. Translating it yields CASQEDSHQPQHF.